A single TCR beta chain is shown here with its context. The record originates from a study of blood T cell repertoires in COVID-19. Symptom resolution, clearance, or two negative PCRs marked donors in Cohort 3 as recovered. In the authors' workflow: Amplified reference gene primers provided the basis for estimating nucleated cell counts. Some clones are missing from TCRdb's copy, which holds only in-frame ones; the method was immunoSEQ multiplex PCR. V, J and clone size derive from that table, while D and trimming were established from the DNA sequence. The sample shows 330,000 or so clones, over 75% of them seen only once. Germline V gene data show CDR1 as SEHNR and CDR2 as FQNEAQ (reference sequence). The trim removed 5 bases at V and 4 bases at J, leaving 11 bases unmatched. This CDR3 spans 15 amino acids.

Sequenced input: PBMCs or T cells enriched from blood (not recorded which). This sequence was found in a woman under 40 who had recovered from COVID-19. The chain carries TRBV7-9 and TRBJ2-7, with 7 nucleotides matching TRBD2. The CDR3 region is CASSPSSGGFYEQYF. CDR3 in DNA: TGTGCCAGCAGCCCATCCTCCGGGGGGTTTTACGAGCAGTACTTC. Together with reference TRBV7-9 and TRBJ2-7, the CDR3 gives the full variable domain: DTGVSQNPRHKITKRGQNVTFRCDPISEHNRLYWYRQTLGQGPEFLTYFQNEAQLEKSRLLSDRFSAERPKGSFSTLEIQRTEQGDSAMYLCASSPSSGGFYEQYFGPGTRLTVT.